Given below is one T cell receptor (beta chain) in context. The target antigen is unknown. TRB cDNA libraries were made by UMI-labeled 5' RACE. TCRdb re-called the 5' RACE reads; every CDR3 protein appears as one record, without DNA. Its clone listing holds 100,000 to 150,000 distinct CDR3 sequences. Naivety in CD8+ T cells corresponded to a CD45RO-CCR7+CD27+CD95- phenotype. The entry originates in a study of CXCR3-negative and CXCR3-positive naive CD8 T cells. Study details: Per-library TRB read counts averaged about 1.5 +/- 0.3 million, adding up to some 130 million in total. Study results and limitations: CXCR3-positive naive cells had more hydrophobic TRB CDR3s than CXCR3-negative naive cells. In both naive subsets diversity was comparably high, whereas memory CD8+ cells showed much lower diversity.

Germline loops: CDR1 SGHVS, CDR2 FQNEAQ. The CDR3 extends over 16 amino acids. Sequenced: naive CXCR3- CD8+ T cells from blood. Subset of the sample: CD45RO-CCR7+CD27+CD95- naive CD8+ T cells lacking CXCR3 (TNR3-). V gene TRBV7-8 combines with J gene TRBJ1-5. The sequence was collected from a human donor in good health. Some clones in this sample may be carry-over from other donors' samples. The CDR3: CASSLYPAGTDQPQHF.